This TCR beta chain emerged from a study of T cell repertoires in cytomegalovirus infection. On the study more broadly: Recently described HLA-C-restricted plus well-studied HLA-B-restricted CMV epitopes were used. Through public TCR beta signatures, both CMV infection and matching HLA type were indicated. Study observations and caveats: HLA-C-restricted TCR beta clonotypes specific for CMV led the ex vivo response. The study identified carriers of CMV plus the relevant HLA from cumulative public TCR beta family frequency.

Comments on this clonotype: The antigen is not known.

This CDR3 comprises 15 residues. Germline values: CDR1 SGHVS, CDR2 FNYEAQ. The ends were cut back, 5 bases at V and 5 bases at J, with 18 bases in the middle. TCRdb fed the reads into MiXCR, producing one record per CDR3 protein. The profile shows a few hundred thousand distinct CDR3 sequences, 40% of them singletons. The sample was cultured PBMCs, taken from culture after CMV antigen stimulation. This TCR was sampled from a human donor in good health (CMV status not recorded). Some clones in this sample may be carry-over from other donors' samples. The J gene is TRBJ1-2, the V gene TRBV7-6, with D hard to call. CDR3 in amino acids: CASSLSGVGLYGYTF. The CDR3 DNA follows: TGTGCCAGCAGCCTCTCCGGCGTAGGCCTTTATGGCTACACCTTC.